These T cell receptor beta chains were read from a single sample in a study of beta chain features in type 1 diabetes. The data were produced by immunoSEQ multiplex PCR, yet TCRdb's version contains in-frame clones alone and is incomplete. The sample shows 350,000 to 450,000 clones, 14% of them seen only once. Sequencing was done on a sample of naive CD4+ T cells from blood. The origin of the receptors is a man in his thirties or forties in good health. Both conserved end residues are part of each CDR3. The D gene is left open where the match is weak. A clone size is listed for some rows: how often the clone was seen (once, few, many), or a class if it is expanded.

d_gene: TRBD2; abundance: few; v_gene: TRBV15; j_gene: TRBJ2-3; CDR3aa: CATSRDQRGSSDTQYF; CDR3nt: TGTGCCACCAGCAGAGACCAGCGCGGGAGTTCGGATACGCAGTATTTT
d_gene: -; abundance: -; v_gene: TRBV7-9; j_gene: TRBJ2-2; CDR3aa: CASTKASGGELFF; CDR3nt: TGTGCCAGCACCAAGGCCTCCGGCGGGGAGCTGTTTTTT
d_gene: -; abundance: -; v_gene: TRBV29-1; j_gene: TRBJ2-2; CDR3aa: CSVRLAGELFF; CDR3nt: TGCAGCGTTCGACTGGCCGGGGAGCTGTTTTTT
d_gene: TRBD2; abundance: few; v_gene: TRBV2; j_gene: TRBJ2-5; CDR3aa: CASSDLPGRATQYF; CDR3nt: TGTGCCAGCAGTGATCTTCCAGGGAGGGCGACCCAGTACTTC
d_gene: -; abundance: -; v_gene: TRBV30; j_gene: TRBJ2-2; CDR3aa: CASRRGQNTGELFF; CDR3nt: TGTGCCTCCAGACGGGGACAAAACACCGGGGAGCTGTTTTTT
d_gene: TRBD2; abundance: -; v_gene: TRBV7-9; j_gene: TRBJ2-1; CDR3aa: CASSLGLAGGINEQFF; CDR3nt: TGTGCCAGCAGCTTGGGACTAGCGGGAGGGATCAATGAGCAGTTCTTC
d_gene: TRBD1; abundance: -; v_gene: TRBV19; j_gene: TRBJ2-1; CDR3aa: CASEGQGFSEQFF; CDR3nt: TGTGCCAGCGAGGGACAGGGATTCAGTGAGCAGTTCTTC
d_gene: -; abundance: -; v_gene: TRBV29-1; j_gene: TRBJ2-2; CDR3aa: CSARTVNTGELFF; CDR3nt: TGCAGCGCCCGGACGGTGAACACCGGGGAGCTGTTTTTT
d_gene: TRBD1; abundance: few; v_gene: TRBV7-6; j_gene: TRBJ2-5; CDR3aa: CASSLGIGQAGETQYF; CDR3nt: TGTGCCAGCAGCTTAGGGATTGGACAGGCGGGAGAGACCCAGTACTTC
d_gene: -; abundance: few; v_gene: TRBV19; j_gene: TRBJ2-2; CDR3aa: CALRERVNTGELFF; CDR3nt: TGTGCCTTAAGGGAACGAGTGAACACCGGGGAGCTGTTTTTT
d_gene: -; abundance: -; v_gene: TRBV6-6; j_gene: TRBJ2-1; CDR3aa: CASSFEDGGRRQFF; CDR3nt: TGTGCCAGCAGTTTCGAGGACGGGGGTCGTAGGCAGTTCTTC
d_gene: -; abundance: few; v_gene: TRBV9; j_gene: TRBJ2-5; CDR3aa: CASSVGPGSETQYF; CDR3nt: TGTGCCAGCAGCGTAGGGCCGGGTTCAGAGACCCAGTACTTC
d_gene: -; abundance: -; v_gene: TRBV27; j_gene: TRBJ2-3; CDR3aa: CASRSRVGSDTQYF; CDR3nt: TGTGCCAGCAGATCCAGGGTGGGCTCAGATACGCAGTATTTT
d_gene: -; abundance: few; v_gene: TRBV29-1; j_gene: TRBJ1-1; CDR3aa: CSGHSSYTEAFF; CDR3nt: TGCAGCGGACACAGTTCGTACACTGAAGCTTTCTTT
d_gene: -; abundance: few; v_gene: TRBV4-3; j_gene: TRBJ1-4; CDR3aa: CASSQDRGGRKLFF; CDR3nt: TGCGCCAGCAGCCAGGATCGAGGGGGAAGAAAACTGTTTTTT
d_gene: TRBD1; abundance: few; v_gene: TRBV5-1; j_gene: TRBJ2-1; CDR3aa: CASSGTQQGPEQFF; CDR3nt: TGCGCCAGCAGCGGGACCCAACAGGGGCCCGAGCAGTTCTTC
d_gene: -; abundance: few; v_gene: TRBV5-1; j_gene: TRBJ2-3; CDR3aa: CASSLAGTYTQYF; CDR3nt: TGCGCCAGCAGCTTGGCAGGGACGTATACGCAGTATTTT
d_gene: -; abundance: -; v_gene: TRBV29-1; j_gene: TRBJ1-2; CDR3aa: CSVEFRGSYGYTF; CDR3nt: TGCAGCGTTGAATTTCGGGGGAGCTATGGCTACACCTTC
d_gene: TRBD2; abundance: -; v_gene: TRBV30; j_gene: TRBJ2-1; CDR3aa: CAWSIGLAGFEQFF; CDR3nt: TGTGCCTGGAGTATCGGTCTAGCGGGATTTGAGCAGTTCTTC
d_gene: -; abundance: few; v_gene: TRBV4-1; j_gene: TRBJ2-5; CDR3aa: CASSLRETQYF; CDR3nt: TGCGCCAGCAGCCTCCGGGAGACCCAGTACTTC
d_gene: -; abundance: once; v_gene: TRBV7-9; j_gene: TRBJ1-2; CDR3aa: CASSPRLGAGYGYTF; CDR3nt: TGTGCCAGCAGCCCCCGATTGGGAGCCGGCTATGGCTACACCTTC
d_gene: TRBD2; abundance: few; v_gene: TRBV6-6; j_gene: TRBJ2-1; CDR3aa: CASTGTRRDDEQFF; CDR3nt: TGTGCCAGTACCGGGACTAGAAGGGACGATGAGCAGTTCTTC